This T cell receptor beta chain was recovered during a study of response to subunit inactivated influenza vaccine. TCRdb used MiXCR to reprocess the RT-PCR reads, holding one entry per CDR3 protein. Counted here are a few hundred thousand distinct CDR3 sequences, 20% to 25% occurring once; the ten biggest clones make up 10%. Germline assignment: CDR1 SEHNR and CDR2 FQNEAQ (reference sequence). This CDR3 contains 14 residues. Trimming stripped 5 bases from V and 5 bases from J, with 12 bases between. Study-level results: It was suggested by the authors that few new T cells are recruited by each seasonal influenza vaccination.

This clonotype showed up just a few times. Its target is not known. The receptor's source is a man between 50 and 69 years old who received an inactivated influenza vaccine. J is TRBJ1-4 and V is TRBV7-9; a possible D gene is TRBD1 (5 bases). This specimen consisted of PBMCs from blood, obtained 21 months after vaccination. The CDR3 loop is CASSVRDGNEKLFF. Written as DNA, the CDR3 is TGTGCCAGCAGCGTCCGGGACGGGAATGAAAAACTGTTTTTT.